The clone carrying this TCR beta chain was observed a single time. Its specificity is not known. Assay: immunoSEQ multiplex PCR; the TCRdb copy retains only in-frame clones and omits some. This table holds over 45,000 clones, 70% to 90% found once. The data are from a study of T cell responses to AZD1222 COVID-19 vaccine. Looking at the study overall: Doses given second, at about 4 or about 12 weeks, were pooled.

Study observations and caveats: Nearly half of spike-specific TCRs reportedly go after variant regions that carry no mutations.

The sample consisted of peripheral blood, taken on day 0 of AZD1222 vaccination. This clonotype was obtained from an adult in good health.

The CDR3 DNA reads TGTGCCAGTAGCCCGGGACTAGCGGGGGAGGAGCAGTTCTTC. It codes for CASSPGLAGEEQFF. V and J are TRBV19 and TRBJ2-1; 14 bases match TRBD2. Losses at the gene ends were 6 bases for V and 10 bases for J; bases not matched to a gene: 5. Germline values: CDR1 LNHDA, CDR2 SQIVND (reference sequence). The CDR3 contains 14 residues.